The rows below give T cell receptor beta chains drawn from one sample of a study of blood T cells in healthy people across ages. TCRdb passed the 5' RACE reads through MiXCR, listing each CDR3 protein once. Of roughly 720,000 distinct CDR3 sequences listed, roughly 50% are singletons. The sequenced material came from blood. Source of these receptors: a man at least 80 years old in good health. CDR3s include the opening cysteine and the closing phenylalanine or tryptophan. D genes are given only for firm matches. Size values are once, few and many counts, or a class for expanded clones, and some rows have none.

J gene,clone size,V gene,D gene,CDR3 DNA,CDR3 protein
TRBJ2-4,-,TRBV20-1,TRBD2,TGCAGTGCTCCCCGACTAGCGGGAGGGCCGGGAAACATTCAGTACTTC,CSAPRLAGGPGNIQYF
TRBJ2-1,-,TRBV25-1,TRBD2,TGTGCCAGCAGTGCCAGACCGGGACTAGCGGGAGTTCCAAGGTTGAATGAGCAGTTCTTC,CASSARPGLAGVPRLNEQFF
TRBJ2-3,once,TRBV20-1,-,TGCAGTGCTAGAAGACCCGGATCGGATACGCAGTATTTT,CSARRPGSDTQYF
TRBJ1-2,-,TRBV9,TRBD1,TGTGCCAGCAGCGACGGGACAGGGGAAAGATATGGCTACACCTTC,CASSDGTGERYGYTF
TRBJ1-2,-,TRBV27,-,TGTGCCAGCAGTTGCGCTGAGGGAGCGGTGGGTGGCTACACCTTC,CASSCAEGAVGGYTF
TRBJ2-7,-,TRBV6-5,TRBD2,TGTGCCAGCGGGAGGGTCGACGAGCAGTACTTC,CASGRVDEQYF
TRBJ2-1,few,TRBV20-1,TRBD2,TGCAGTGCTAGAGATAGCGGGAGGCCCAGGAGCAATGAGCAGTTCTTC,CSARDSGRPRSNEQFF
TRBJ2-7,-,TRBV12-3/TRBV12-4,-,TGTGCCAGCAGTTTGAAGGGAGGCGGCGAGCAGTACTTC,CASSLKGGGEQYF
TRBJ2-7,-,TRBV27,TRBD2,TGTGCCAGCAGACCAAGAGTTGGGACTAGCGCCTCCTACGAGCAGTACTTC,CASRPRVGTSASYEQYF
TRBJ2-7,-,TRBV4-1,TRBD2,TGCGCCAGCAGCCAAGATCTACTAGCGGGGAGCTCCTACGAGCAGTACTTC,CASSQDLLAGSSYEQYF
TRBJ2-7,-,TRBV5-5,TRBD1,TGTGCCAGCCGACTAAGGACAGGGGAGTCGTCCGAGCAGTACTTC,CASRLRTGESSEQYF
TRBJ2-1,-,TRBV21-1,-,TGTGCCAGCAGCAGGTCTGGGAGGATCGGGACAGGCTACAATGAGCAGTTCTTC,CASSRSGRIGTGYNEQFF
TRBJ2-1,-,TRBV24-1,-,TGTGCCACCAGTGATCCTAGCGAGAGCTCCTACAATGAGCAGTTCTTC,CATSDPSESSYNEQFF
TRBJ2-7,-,TRBV29-1,-,TGCAGCCACTACGGGGGCGGGAACGAGCAGTACTTC,CSHYGGGNEQYF
TRBJ1-4,-,TRBV12-3/TRBV12-4,-,TGTGCCAGCAGGCCGGGCCCAGGACCAACTAATGAAAAACTGTTTTTT,CASRPGPGPTNEKLFF
TRBJ2-7,-,TRBV3-1,TRBD2,TGTGCCAGCAGCCAACGACGCACTAGCGGTAACGAGCAGTACTTC,CASSQRRTSGNEQYF
TRBJ2-3,-,TRBV9,TRBD1,TGTGCCAGCACCAGAGGGGGACAGGGGAGCTACACTGGCACAGATACGCAGTATTTT,CASTRGGQGSYTGTDTQYF
TRBJ1-2,few,TRBV20-1,-,TGCAGTGCTAGATCCAGGGTTACGCTCAATGGCTACACCTTC,CSARSRVTLNGYTF
TRBJ1-4,few,TRBV3-1,-,TGTGCCAGCAGCCATGATCCAGGGCTAATGGGGCATGAAAAACTGTTTTTT,CASSHDPGLMGHEKLFF
TRBJ2-7,-,TRBV4-1,-,TGCGCCAGCAGCCAGGGTCTTACGGGACTCTTCTACGAGCAGTACTTC,CASSQGLTGLFYEQYF
TRBJ2-7,-,TRBV5-1,-,TGCGCCAGCGGGACGGACGGCCACTCCTACGAGCAGTACTTC,CASGTDGHSYEQYF
TRBJ2-1,-,TRBV6-6,-,TGTGCCAGCAGTTACATCTCCAATGAGCAGTTCTTC,CASSYISNEQFF
TRBJ2-5,-,TRBV10-1,-,TGCGCCAGCAGTACCGGAGGCGGCTACAATGAGCAGTACTTC,CASSTGGGYNEQYF
TRBJ2-1,-,TRBV20-1,TRBD2,TGCAGTGCTAGCCGGGTGCTAGCGGGGTACAATGAGCAGTTCTTC,CSASRVLAGYNEQFF
TRBJ1-2,-,TRBV5-1,-,TGCGCCAGCAGCTTCTCACAGGCCTCCAACTATGGCCACACCTTC,CASSFSQASNYGHTF
TRBJ2-4,-,TRBV21-1,-,TGTGCCAGCAGCAAAGGGAGTAGCTGGGCCAAAAACATTCAGTACTTC,CASSKGSSWAKNIQYF
TRBJ2-7,-,TRBV7-9,TRBD1,TGTGCCAGCAGCTTAAGGGGACAGGGTTTATACGAGCAGTACTTC,CASSLRGQGLYEQYF
TRBJ2-7,few,TRBV6-1,-,TGTGCCAGCAGTGAAGGGGGCACCACCTACGAGCAGTACTTC,CASSEGGTTYEQYF
TRBJ1-4,-,TRBV7-9,-,TGTGCCAGCAGCTTAACGAAGGCAACTAATGAAAAACTGTTTTTT,CASSLTKATNEKLFF
TRBJ2-7,few,TRBV10-3,-,TGTGCCATCATGCCGAACAGGAGCTCCTACGAGCAGTACTTC,CAIMPNRSSYEQYF
TRBJ2-1,-,TRBV12-3/TRBV12-4,-,TGTGCCAGCAGGGGGTCGGTGGCCTACAATGAGCAGTTCTTC,CASRGSVAYNEQFF
TRBJ1-4,-,TRBV3-1,-,TGTGCCAGCAGCCCCGGCTTTGTCGGCGAAAAACTGTTTTTT,CASSPGFVGEKLFF
TRBJ2-3,few,TRBV21-1,-,TGTGCCAGCAGCTCTCAAAGGGAGGCAGGCGATTCAGATACGCAGTATTTT,CASSSQREAGDSDTQYF
TRBJ2-7,-,TRBV7-2,TRBD2,TGTGCCTGCAGCTTAAAGTCAGCGGGAGTCTACGAGCAGTACTTC,CACSLKSAGVYEQYF
TRBJ2-1,-,TRBV12-3/TRBV12-4,-,TGTGCCAGCAGTTTTAGGACCCCTGGGTACAATGAGCAGTTCTTC,CASSFRTPGYNEQFF
TRBJ2-7,-,TRBV29-1,-,TGCAGCGTTGAAGAGGCGGGCAGGATCTACGAGCAGTACTTC,CSVEEAGRIYEQYF
TRBJ1-1,-,TRBV29-1,-,TGCAGCGTTGACAGGACGTCCGGGGCCATTGAAGCTTTCTTT,CSVDRTSGAIEAFF
TRBJ2-1,-,TRBV18,-,TGTGCCAGTCAGGGGAGCTCCTACGATGAGCAGTTCTTC,CASQGSSYDEQFF
TRBJ1-2,-,TRBV9,-,TGTGCCAGCAGATCGAGCAACCAAATTGGTAGCTATGGCTACACCTTC,CASRSSNQIGSYGYTF
TRBJ2-1,-,TRBV5-6,TRBD1,TGTGCCAGCAGCTCCCGGGACAGGCCGGTCGATGAGCAGTTCTTC,CASSSRDRPVDEQFF
TRBJ2-1,-,TRBV27,-,TGTGCCAGCAGTTTCTTCGGGCGGGACAACAATGAGCAGTTCTTC,CASSFFGRDNNEQFF
TRBJ1-6,-,TRBV4-2,-,TGTGCCAGCAGCCAAACCCCGGGTTCACCCCTCCACTTT,CASSQTPGSPLHF
TRBJ2-3,-,TRBV7-6,TRBD2,TGTGCCAGCAGGCTAGGGATTAAAGCGGGAGGGCCCACAGATACGCAGTATTTT,CASRLGIKAGGPTDTQYF
TRBJ2-7,-,TRBV7-9,-,TGTGCCAGCAGCTTAGCTGGCTGGGGACTTTCAGGCTACGAGCAGTACTTC,CASSLAGWGLSGYEQYF
TRBJ1-5,-,TRBV2,-,TGTGCCAGCAAGACCGAGGGACAAAGTTATCAGCCCCAGCATTTT,CASKTEGQSYQPQHF
TRBJ2-1,-,TRBV20-1,-,TGCAGTGCTAGGTTCCCAGGTGGTACGTTCGATGAGCAGTTCTTC,CSARFPGGTFDEQFF
TRBJ1-1,few,TRBV5-1,TRBD1,TGCGCCAGCAGCCCCCAGGGGGGGAGCACTGAAGCTTTCTTT,CASSPQGGSTEAFF
TRBJ2-5,few,TRBV10-1,TRBD2,TGCGCCAGCAGTGCGGCTAGCGGGAGCTTCGTGGAGACCCAGTACTTC,CASSAASGSFVETQYF
TRBJ1-4,-,TRBV20-1,-,TGCAGTGCTAGACGGCAGCAAGTCGAAGAAAAACTGTTTTTT,CSARRQQVEEKLFF
TRBJ2-6,-,TRBV20-1,-,TGCAGTGCTCAAAAAAGCAGCTCTGGGGCCAACGTCCTGACTTTC,CSAQKSSSGANVLTF
TRBJ2-5,-,TRBV5-1,TRBD2,TGCGCCAGCAGCCGCACCTCCCAAGCGGGGCAAGAGACCCAGTACTTC,CASSRTSQAGQETQYF
TRBJ1-2,-,TRBV12-3/TRBV12-4,-,TGTGCCAGCAGTGCCCGGGCCAGAAGCTATGGCTACACCTTC,CASSARARSYGYTF
TRBJ2-6,-,TRBV7-6,-,TGTGCCAGCAGCCCCTGGGAAGGCTCTGGGGCCAACGTCCTGACTTTC,CASSPWEGSGANVLTF
TRBJ2-1,-,TRBV20-1,TRBD1,TGCAGTGCTAGGAAGGGACAGGGGGCCCTCAGGGGCAATGAGCAGTTCTTC,CSARKGQGALRGNEQFF
TRBJ1-1,-,TRBV7-8,TRBD1,TGTGCCAGCAGCATAAACATACTCCAGGGGGTGAACACTGAAGCTTTCTTT,CASSINILQGVNTEAFF
TRBJ2-3,-,TRBV6-2/TRBV6-3,-,TGTGCCGTCCGGGGCAGAGGGGAGAACAGATACGCGTATTTT,CAVRGRGENRYAYF
TRBJ2-2,-,TRBV5-5,-,TGTGCCAGCAGCTTCATCGGGGAGCTGTTTTTT,CASSFIGELFF
TRBJ2-5,many,TRBV21-1,-,TGTGCCAGCAGCAAAGTTCTGCCGGAACAAGAGACCCAGTACTTC,CASSKVLPEQETQYF
TRBJ2-7,-,TRBV7-2,-,TGTGCCAGCAGCCTGCCGGGTGAGCAGTACTTC,CASSLPGEQYF
TRBJ2-1,few,TRBV10-3,TRBD2,TGTGCCATCAGTGAGCCCCACCTAGCGGGATGGAATGAGCAGTTCTTC,CAISEPHLAGWNEQFF